Below are 7 T cell receptor beta chains sequenced from a single sample in a study of T-cell memory formation after mild COVID-19. TCRdb reanalysed the 5' RACE reads using MiXCR and keeps one entry per CDR3 protein. The table has more than 300,000 distinct CDR3 sequences, approximately 14% seen once. Sequencing was carried out using PBMCs or a T cell subset sorted from them (not recorded which). The source is a man younger than 35 who had mild COVID-19 (a few samples of this study predate the infection). Cell type and time point are not known.

At least ten counts were recorded for this clonotype. The chain is built from TRBV7-9 and TRBJ2-1, with 7 bases lining up with TRBD1. The ends lost 4 bases at V and 1 base at J; junction bases unmatched: 7. Germline V CDR1 and CDR2: SEHNR, FQNEAQ (reference sequence). This CDR3 comprises 16 residues. CDR3 sequence (DNA): TGTGCCAGCAGCTCACATGACAGGGAATCCTACAATGAGCAGTTCTTC. Encoded protein: CASSSHDRESYNEQFF.

The table lists this clonotype with a few counts. V usage is TRBV7-2 and J usage is TRBJ2-2, with 8 bases matching TRBD2. V dropped 2 bases and J dropped 7; count of bases not matched to a gene: 6. CDR3 length: 15 amino acids. Germline assignment: CDR1 SGHTA and CDR2 FQGNSA. CDR3: CASSLQRGRFGELFF. CDR3 in DNA: TGTGCCAGCAGCTTACAGCGGGGGAGGTTCGGGGAGCTGTTTTTT.

In its sample, this clonotype was seen many times. The chain uses TRBV7-9 and TRBJ2-5; the match to TRBD1 covers 8 bases. The CDR3 consists of 15 residues. The V and J ends lost 10 bases and 2 bases, in that order; junction bases with no gene match: 12. The germline gives CDR1 SEHNR, CDR2 FQNEAQ (reference sequence). Here the CDR3 reads CATCPGQAVQETQYF. CDR3 nucleotide sequence: TGTGCCACCTGCCCGGGACAGGCCGTTCAAGAGACCCAGTACTTC.

The CDR3 sequence is CASSQLRENTEAFF. CDR3 DNA: TGCGCCAGCAGCCAATTGAGGGAGAACACTGAAGCTTTCTTT. The J gene is TRBJ1-1, the V gene TRBV4-1; no definite D call. Germline CDR1 is MGHRA and CDR2 is YSYEKL. The CDR3 consists of 14 residues. The ends were cut back, 2 bases at V and 1 base at J, with 8 bases in the middle.

This clonotype was detected many times. One end of the junction does not line up with germline, which may come from a read error. The J gene is TRBJ2-3, the V gene TRBV4-3; 9 bases agree with TRBD1. Germline V gene sequence: CDR1 LGHNA, CDR2 YSLEER. The CDR3 has 14 amino acids. The CDR3 region is CASSQDRGADTQYF. The CDR3 DNA reads TGTGCCAGCAGCCAGGACAGGGGAGCAGATACGCAGTATTTT.

The chain has TRBV7-2 and TRBJ1-1; no clear D gene. CDR1 is SGHTA, CDR2 FQGNSA, per germline. The CDR3 extends over 14 amino acids. Trimming took 4 bases from V and 3 from J, leaving 12 bases between them. The CDR3 sequence is CASSSDGAYTEAFF. The CDR3 coding sequence is TGTGCCAGCAGCTCGGACGGAGCGTACACTGAAGCTTTCTTT.

The gene calls are TRBV10-3 and TRBJ2-2, with 8 bases matching TRBD1. Germline trimming cut 4 bases from V and 0 bases from J; bases unmatched to any gene: 1. The CDR3 is 15 amino acids. CDR1 is ENHRY and CDR2 is SYGVKD in the germline V gene. CDR3: CAISVTGANTGELFF. CDR3 DNA: TGTGCCATCAGTGTGACAGGGGCGAACACCGGGGAGCTGTTTTTT.